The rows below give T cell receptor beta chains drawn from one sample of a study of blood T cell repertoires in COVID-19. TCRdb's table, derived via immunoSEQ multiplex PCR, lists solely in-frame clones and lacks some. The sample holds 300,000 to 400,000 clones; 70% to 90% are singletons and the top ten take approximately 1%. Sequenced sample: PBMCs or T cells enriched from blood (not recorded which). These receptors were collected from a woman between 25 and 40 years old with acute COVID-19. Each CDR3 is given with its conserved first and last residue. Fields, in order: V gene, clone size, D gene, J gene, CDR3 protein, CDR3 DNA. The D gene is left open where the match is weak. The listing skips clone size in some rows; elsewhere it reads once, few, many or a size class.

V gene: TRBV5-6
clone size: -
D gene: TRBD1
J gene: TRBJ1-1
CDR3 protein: CASSLDRGGDTEAFF
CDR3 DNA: TGTGCCAGCAGCTTGGACAGGGGTGGGGACACTGAAGCTTTCTTT

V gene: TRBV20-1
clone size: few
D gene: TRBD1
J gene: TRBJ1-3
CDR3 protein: CSASPYGDSGNTIYF
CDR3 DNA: TGCAGTGCTAGTCCGTATGGGGACAGTGGAAACACCATATATTTT

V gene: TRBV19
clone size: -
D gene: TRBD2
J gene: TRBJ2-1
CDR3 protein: CATMVTGGYNEQFF
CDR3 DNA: TGTGCCACTATGGTTACGGGGGGTTACAATGAGCAGTTCTTC

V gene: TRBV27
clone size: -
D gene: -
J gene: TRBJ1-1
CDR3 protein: CASLGRMVSEAFF
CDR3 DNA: TGTGCCAGCCTCGGGAGGATGGTCTCTGAAGCTTTCTTT

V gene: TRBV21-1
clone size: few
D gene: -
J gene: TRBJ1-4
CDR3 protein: CASSSRQGNEKLFF
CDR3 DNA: TGTGCCAGCAGCAGTCGACAGGGGAATGAAAAACTGTTTTTT

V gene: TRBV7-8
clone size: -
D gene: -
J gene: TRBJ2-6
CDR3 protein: CASSLGTASGANVLTF
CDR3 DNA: TGTGCCAGCAGCCTCGGGACTGCCTCTGGGGCCAACGTCCTGACTTTC

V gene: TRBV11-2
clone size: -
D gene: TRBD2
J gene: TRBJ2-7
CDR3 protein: CASSLAETSGAYYEQYF
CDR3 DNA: TGTGCCAGCAGCTTAGCCGAGACTAGCGGGGCTTACTACGAGCAGTACTTC

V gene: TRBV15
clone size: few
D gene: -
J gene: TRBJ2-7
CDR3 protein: CATSKGFTEQYF
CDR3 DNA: TGTGCCACCAGCAAGGGGTTCACCGAGCAGTACTTC

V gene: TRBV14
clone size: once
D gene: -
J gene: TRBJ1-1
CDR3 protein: CASSQDDRYRHTEAFF
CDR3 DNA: TGTGCCAGCAGCCAAGACGACAGATACCGTCACACTGAAGCTTTCTTT

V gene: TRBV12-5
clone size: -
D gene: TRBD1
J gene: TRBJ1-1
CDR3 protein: CASGLVLETGRNTEAFF
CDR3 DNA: TGTGCTAGTGGTTTGGTACTAGAGACAGGGAGAAACACTGAAGCTTTCTTT

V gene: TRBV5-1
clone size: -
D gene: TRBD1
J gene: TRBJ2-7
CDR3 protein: CASSLGTGGSYEQYF
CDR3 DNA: TGCGCCAGCAGCTTAGGGACAGGGGGGAGCTACGAGCAGTACTTC